This T cell receptor (beta chain) was sequenced for a study of blood T cell repertoires in COVID-19. Study summary: Italy, Spain and the United States were the sources of the convalescent and acute COVID-19 samples. Sample material is recorded as cDNA or gDNA derived from T cells, B-cell-depleted T cells, or PBMCs.

Authors' analysis steps: It was from reference gene primer amplification that nucleated cell counts were estimated. The table came from immunoSEQ multiplex PCR; TCRdb's copy has only in-frame clones and leaves some out. V, J and clone size derive from that table, while D and trimming were established from the DNA sequence. The sample has roughly 13,000 clones; roughly 90% are singletons. The clonotype originates from a man of 80 years or more with acute or convalescent COVID-19. The source material was peripheral blood.

The DNA for the CDR3 is TGTGCCAGCGAGGGTTTCGAAAAACTGTTTTTT. It encodes CASEGFEKLFF. V is TRBV2 and J is TRBJ1-4; D gene unclear. The CDR3 extends over 11 amino acids. V was cut by 8 bases and J by 8 bases, with 9 bases left in between. In germline, CDR1 is SNHLY, CDR2 FYNNEI.